This TCR beta chain appears in the sequencing data of a study of T-cell reconstitution after alpha-beta-depleted transplantation in children (dated by TCRdb to 2015 to 2016). For the study in its entirety: The study quantitatively tracked T-cell immune reconstitution after TCRalphabeta/CD19-depleted allogeneic hematopoietic cell transplantation in children using TCR repertoire profiling.

The CDR3 measures 13 amino acids from cysteine to phenylalanine. Only the CDR3 region is kept as DNA, spanning 39 bases read in frame from base 1. Relative to germline, V is 6 bases shorter and J is 5 bases shorter, with 13 bases between their ends. This clonotype is medium-sized (0.01 to 0.1%) in its sample. Its antigen is still unknown. There are no base qualities to consult, and no much larger clone falls within one base. Libraries were prepared through PCR. TCRdb names Illumina HiSeq 2500 as the instrument used. TCR library preparation used molecular barcoding, with unique molecular identifiers applied to normalize quantification of the TCRbeta repertoire. Clones were called with MiXCR by TCRdb after fastp trimmed the public reads at Q25, and only in-frame beta chains were retained. Rows matching on CDR3 protein sequence are summarized as one entry with the most common DNA and genes. The sample contains under 6,500 distinct CDR3 sequences, 16% of them found a single time. The top ten hold roughly 12% of the sample.

Per the publication, the time point label means: day 60 (about 2 months) after transplantation. In light of the paper, this sample's treatment or condition label describes: allogeneic hematopoietic cell transplantation with graft depleted of TCRalphabeta T cells and CD19 B cells. Transplant recipients were children who received TCRalphabeta/CD19-depleted allogeneic hematopoietic cell grafts. Study-level results and caveats: The high TCRbeta diversity at day 60 in some patients was ascribed to recipient T cells and intrathymic progenitors that had survived conditioning. Over the following months the frequencies of hyperexpanded clones went down, and after one year T-cell counts and TCRbeta diversity were mostly credited to newly produced T cells. The apparently early recovery of alphabetaT-cell counts about two months after transplant reportedly depended on only several hundred rapidly expanded clones that came from non-depleted graft cells.

This TCR was sampled from a male patient between 10 and 17 years old who had a stem cell transplant for acute myeloid leukemia, so the T cells may come from the graft donor. This chain joins TRBV12-3 or TRBV12-4 to TRBJ1-1; 5 matching bases give a weak D call of TRBD1. This specimen was PBMCs, mostly from graft donor cells, taken 60 days after TCRalphabeta/CD19-depleted stem cell transplant. In nucleotide form, the sequence is TGTGCCAGCAGCCTAGGGGTGGCAACTGAAGCTTTCTTT. Its coded protein is CASSLGVATEAFF.